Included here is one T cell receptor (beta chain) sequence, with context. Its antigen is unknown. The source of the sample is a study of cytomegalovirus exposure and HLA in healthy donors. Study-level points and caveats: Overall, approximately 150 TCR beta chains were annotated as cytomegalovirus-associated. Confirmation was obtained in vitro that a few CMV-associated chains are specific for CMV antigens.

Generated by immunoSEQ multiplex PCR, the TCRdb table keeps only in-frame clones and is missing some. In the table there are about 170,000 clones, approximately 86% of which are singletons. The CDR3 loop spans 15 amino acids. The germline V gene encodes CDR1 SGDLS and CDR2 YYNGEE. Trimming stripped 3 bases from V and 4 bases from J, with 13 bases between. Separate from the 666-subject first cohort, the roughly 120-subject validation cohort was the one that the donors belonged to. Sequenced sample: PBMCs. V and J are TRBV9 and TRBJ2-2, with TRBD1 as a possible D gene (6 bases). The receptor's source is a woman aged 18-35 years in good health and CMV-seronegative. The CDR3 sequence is CASSATTGSTGELFF. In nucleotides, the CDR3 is TGTGCCAGCAGCGCTACCACAGGGAGCACCGGGGAGCTGTTTTTT.